A single sample gave rise to the 25 T cell receptor beta chains below, sequenced in a study of T-cell reconstitution after alpha-beta-depleted transplantation in children. During its preparation, the TCRbeta library received unique molecular identifiers. Via MiXCR, TCRdb re-called the PCR reads, giving one row per CDR3 protein. This sample has about 460,000 distinct CDR3 sequences, with about 12% found just once. The sequencing used PBMCs from the stem cell graft donor, collected from the stem cell graft. The receptor set was obtained from a human donor who donated a stem cell graft to a child with combined immunodeficiency.

This clonotype has a count of ten or more. V and J are TRBV12-3 or TRBV12-4 and TRBJ2-1, with D possibly TRBD2 on 6 matching bases. The CDR3 spans 12 residues. Trimming removed 7 bases at V and 16 bases at J, with 20 bases between. CDR3 residues: CASTPSPGVIFF. The DNA of the CDR3 is TGTGCCAGCACCCCCTCCCCGGGGGTTATTTTCTTC.

This clonotype has more than one count but fewer than ten. This chain links TRBV7-8 with TRBJ2-7; TRBD1 aligns across 7 bases. This CDR3 contains 15 residues. The V gene's germline CDR1 is SGHVS and CDR2 FQNEAQ. The trim removed 6 bases at V and 4 bases at J, leaving 12 bases unmatched. DNA of the CDR3: TGTGCCAGCAGTTCACGACAGGGTTTCATTTACGAGCAGTACTTC. It encodes CASSSRQGFIYEQYF. The full variable domain, its missing parts supplied by reference TRBV7-8 and TRBJ2-7, is GAGVSQSPRYKVAKRGQDVALRCDPISGHVSLFWYQQALGQGPEFLTYFQNEAQLDKSGLPSDRFFAERPEGSVSTLKIQRTQQEDSAVYLCASSSRQGFIYEQYFGPGTRLTVT.

This clonotype was detected many times. This chain connects TRBV12-3 or TRBV12-4 to TRBJ2-6, with D unclear. This CDR3 has 18 amino acids. With 4 bases removed from V and 0 bases from J, the gap between germline ends came to 16 bases. CDR3 sequence: CASSWSRNGYSGANVLTF. CDR3 in DNA: TGTGCCAGCAGTTGGAGTCGCAATGGGTACTCTGGGGCCAACGTCCTGACTTTC.

This clonotype was found a few times. The chain uses TRBV11-2 and TRBJ1-2; D is possibly TRBD1 (5 bases). This CDR3 is built from 13 residues. The V end lost 0 bases, the J end lost 8 bases, and 10 bases lay between the germline ends. CDR1 and CDR2 (germline): SGHAT, FQNNGV. CDR3 residues: CASSLDGGRGYTF. The CDR3 nucleotides are TGTGCCAGCAGCTTAGATGGGGGAAGAGGCTACACCTTC.

V is TRBV7-9 and J is TRBJ2-5; D perhaps matches TRBD2 (6 bases). The germline V and J ends were trimmed by 6 bases and 5 bases, with 19 bases remaining between them. Germline lookup yields CDR1 SEHNR and CDR2 FQNEAQ (reference sequence). The CDR3 runs 15 residues. As DNA, the CDR3 is TGTGCCAGCAGTGAAGTCGGTGCGGGACTTGAGACCCAGTACTTC. Encoded protein: CASSEVGAGLETQYF. The full variable domain, in which reference TRBV7-9 and TRBJ2-5 provide the parts outside the CDR3, is DTGVSQNPRHKITKRGQNVTFRCDPISEHNRLYWYRQTLGQGPEFLTYFQNEAQLEKSRLLSDRFSAERPKGSFSTLEIQRTEQGDSAMYLCASSEVGAGLETQYFGPGTRLLVL.

This clonotype has at least ten counts. The chain couples TRBV3-1 to TRBJ2-7; TRBD1 matches 9 bases. V shed 3 bases, J shed 2 bases, and the junction held 2 bases outside the gene matches. This CDR3 has 14 amino acids. CDR1 and CDR2 (germline): LGHDT, YNNKEL (reference sequence). The CDR3 DNA is TGTGCCAGCAGCCATAACAGGGGGCCCTACGAGCAGTACTTC. Residues: CASSHNRGPYEQYF.

The gene calls are TRBV6-2 or TRBV6-3 and TRBJ1-1; a possible D gene is TRBD1 (5 bases). The CDR3 runs to 13 residues. The V end was cut by 6 bases, the J end by 7 bases, with 15 bases between. Germline CDR1 reads MNHEY; CDR2 reads SVGEGT. Written as DNA, the CDR3 is TGTGCCAGCAGCCTCGAGGCGGGACTTGAAGCTTTCTTT. It yields the protein CASSLEAGLEAFF.

This clonotype appeared a few times. The chain couples TRBV11-3 to TRBJ2-6; no clear D gene. V dropped 2 bases and J dropped 0 bases, with 11 bases sitting between them. The CDR3 is 17 amino acids. The V gene's germline CDR1 is SGHNT and CDR2 YENEEA. CDR3: CASSLNPGRSGANVLTF. The DNA of the CDR3 is TGTGCCAGCAGCTTAAATCCGGGCCGCTCTGGGGCCAACGTCCTGACTTTC.

The V call is TRBV12-3 or TRBV12-4, the J call TRBJ1-6, with no clear D. Trimming pared 3 bases from V and 3 bases from J, leaving 9 bases between. The CDR3 runs 15 residues. CDR3: CASSFSSNYNSPLHF. The CDR3, as DNA: TGTGCCAGCAGTTTTTCCTCAAACTATAATTCACCCCTCCACTTT.

This clonotype has more than one count but fewer than ten. V is TRBV28 and J is TRBJ1-1; possibly TRBD1 for D (5 bases). Trimming left V 7 bases short and J 1 base short, with 16 bases between. This CDR3 contains 15 residues. The germline CDR1 and CDR2 sequences are MDHEN and SYDVKM. The CDR3: CASTRRQWRNTEAFF. The CDR3 coding sequence is TGTGCCAGCACCCGGAGACAGTGGAGGAACACTGAAGCTTTCTTT.

In its sample, this clonotype was seen many times. The rearrangement links TRBV20-1 to TRBJ2-1, with 10 positions matching TRBD2. The CDR3 has 16 residues. From germline, CDR1 is DFQATT and CDR2 SNEGSKA (reference sequence). With 0 bases clipped from V and 5 bases from J, the junction kept 7 bases outside the gene matches. CDR3 sequence (DNA): TGCAGTGCTAGAGATGCCCGGCTAGCGGGGGACAATGAGCAGTTCTTC. Protein: CSARDARLAGDNEQFF.

J is TRBJ2-2 and V is TRBV7-8; 9 bases align to TRBD2. Germline CDR1 is SGHVS and CDR2 is FQNEAQ. The CDR3 extends over 19 amino acids. V lost 0 bases and J lost 1; bases outside the gene matches: 9. CDR3 DNA: TGTGCCAGCAGCTTAGCGTATCTTCTAGCGGGAAAGAACACCGGGGAGCTGTTTTTT. Translation: CASSLAYLLAGKNTGELFF.

The rearrangement uses TRBV19 and TRBJ1-1; D is perhaps TRBD1 (5 bases). The germline V gene has CDR1 LNHDA and CDR2 SQIVND (reference sequence). Trimming cost V 4 bases and J 4 bases, with 16 bases left between them. The CDR3 is 15 residues long. CDR3: CASSTPTVLGTEAFF. As DNA, the CDR3 is TGTGCCAGTAGTACCCCGACAGTGCTTGGCACTGAAGCTTTCTTT.

In this sample, this clonotype turned up a few times. The chain couples TRBV15 to TRBJ2-5; a weak D match, TRBD1 (6 bases). CDR1 and CDR2 from the germline V gene are LNHNV and YYDKDF (reference sequence). Trimming took 5 bases from V and 3 from J, leaving 16 bases between them. The CDR3 totals 15 residues. The CDR3 reads CATSSPGAGEETQYF. The CDR3 DNA follows: TGTGCCACCAGCTCCCCAGGGGCAGGGGAAGAGACCCAGTACTTC. Based on the CDR3 plus reference TRBV15 and TRBJ2-5, the full variable domain is DAMVIQNPRYQVTQFGKPVTLSCSQTLNHNVMYWYQQKSSQAPKLLFHYYDKDFNNEADTPDNFQSRRPNTSFCFLDIRSPGLGDTAMYLCATSSPGAGEETQYFGPGTRLLVL.

This clonotype was seen at least ten times. The chain combines TRBV3-1 with TRBJ2-2, with D possibly being TRBD1 (5 bases). V gave up 3 bases and J gave up 3 bases, with 8 bases separating them. From germline, CDR1 is LGHDT and CDR2 YNNKEL (reference sequence). This CDR3 spans 14 amino acids. CDR3 loop: CASSHQGYTGELFF. The DNA for the CDR3 is TGTGCCAGCAGCCACCAGGGTTACACCGGGGAGCTGTTTTTT.

This clonotype came up a few times. The genes are TRBV28 and TRBJ1-4, with TRBD1 matching 7 bases. CDR3 length: 15 amino acids. Germline V gene data show CDR1 as MDHEN and CDR2 as SYDVKM. V lost 6 bases, J lost 7 bases, and 11 bases stayed unmatched. Written as DNA, the CDR3 is TGTGCCAGCAGCTACCTGGGAAGGGGGCTTGAAAAACTGTTTTTT. Translated, it gives CASSYLGRGLEKLFF.

This sequence joins TRBV7-9 and TRBJ1-2; no definite D call. V was pared by 4 bases and J by 8 bases, with 17 bases between. The CDR3 covers 14 residues. The germline V gene has CDR1 SEHNR and CDR2 FQNEAQ (reference sequence). The CDR3 DNA reads TGTGCCAGCAGCTCCGATTCATCCTCGTGGGGCTACACCTTC. Residues: CASSSDSSSWGYTF.

The gene calls are TRBV6-4 and TRBJ2-3; TRBD2 is a possible D gene (5 bases). The V gene lost 0 bases and the J gene lost 0 bases, with 7 bases spanning the gap. Germline V gives CDR1 MRHNA, CDR2 SNTAGT. The CDR3 covers 15 residues. The chain's CDR3 is CASSDSGGSTDTQYF. The CDR3 region has the DNA TGTGCCAGCAGTGACTCGGGCGGGAGCACAGATACGCAGTATTTT.

This clonotype was counted at least ten times. CDR3: CASSLGLAGGRTGELFF. Here the CDR3 DNA reads TGTGCCAGCAGCTTAGGCCTAGCGGGAGGTCGGACCGGGGAGCTGTTTTTT. V gene TRBV7-2 combines with J gene TRBJ2-2, with 11 bases identical to TRBD2. Germline V lookup: CDR1 SGHTA, CDR2 FQGNSA. The CDR3 has 17 amino acids. Losses at the gene ends were 1 base for V and 5 bases for J; bases not matched to a gene: 6.

The table lists this clonotype with many counts. The chain combines TRBV27 with TRBJ2-5; either TRBD1 or TRBD2 may fit D (6 bases each). V was cut by 0 bases and J by 5 bases, with 16 bases left in between. The CDR3 covers 16 residues. Germline assignment: CDR1 MNHEY and CDR2 SMNVEV (reference sequence). CDR3: CASSLSGGPSGETQYF. CDR3 coding DNA: TGTGCCAGCAGTTTATCGGGGGGCCCGTCGGGGGAGACCCAGTACTTC.

This clonotype was recorded at least ten times. This sequence joins TRBV9 and TRBJ2-1; 7 bases are shared with TRBD2. Germline V lookup: CDR1 SGDLS, CDR2 YYNGEE. J gave up 5 bases and V 7 bases, and 9 bases lay outside the gene matches. The CDR3 spans 14 residues. The CDR3 is CASARAGDHNEQFF. DNA of the CDR3: TGTGCCAGCGCTAGGGCGGGAGACCACAATGAGCAGTTCTTC.

This clonotype was found a few times. The V call is TRBV7-3, the J call TRBJ2-7; D assignment may be TRBD1 or TRBD2 (5 bases each). The CDR3 has 13 amino acids. V gave up 0 bases and J gave up 5 bases, with 8 bases separating them. Germline V gives CDR1 SGHTA, CDR2 FQGTGA. The CDR3 DNA follows: TGTGCCAGCAGCTTAACCCGGGGCCACGAGCAGTACTTC. It encodes CASSLTRGHEQYF.

This clonotype was counted at least ten times. The rearrangement uses TRBV29-1 and TRBJ2-2; the D gene is possibly TRBD1 (6 bases). The CDR3 has 13 amino acids. Per the germline V gene, CDR1 is SQVTM and CDR2 is ANQGSEA. The V gene lost 4 bases and the J gene lost 1 base, with 7 bases spanning the gap. The CDR3, as DNA: TGCAGCGTTGGGACAGAGAACACCGGGGAGCTGTTTTTT. Translation gives CSVGTENTGELFF.

This clonotype was seen more than once but under ten times. The chain joins TRBV4-3 to TRBJ2-3; no reliable D call. V gave up 4 bases and J gave up 0 bases, with 11 bases separating them. In germline, CDR1 is LGHNA, CDR2 YSLEER. This CDR3 is built from 15 residues. CDR3 sequence reads: CASSPRIPSTDTQYF. The DNA of the CDR3 is TGCGCCAGCAGCCCAAGGATCCCTAGCACAGATACGCAGTATTTT.

This clonotype was counted a few times. This chain uses TRBV6-1 with TRBJ2-7, with 9 bases identical to TRBD1. Trimming took 7 bases from V and 9 from J; bases not matched to a gene: 7. Germline V CDR1 and CDR2: MNHNS, SASEGT. The CDR3 is made up of 12 amino acids. The DNA of the CDR3 is TGTGCCAGCACCGGGACAGGGCCTGTGCAGTACTTC. Its protein product is CASTGTGPVQYF.